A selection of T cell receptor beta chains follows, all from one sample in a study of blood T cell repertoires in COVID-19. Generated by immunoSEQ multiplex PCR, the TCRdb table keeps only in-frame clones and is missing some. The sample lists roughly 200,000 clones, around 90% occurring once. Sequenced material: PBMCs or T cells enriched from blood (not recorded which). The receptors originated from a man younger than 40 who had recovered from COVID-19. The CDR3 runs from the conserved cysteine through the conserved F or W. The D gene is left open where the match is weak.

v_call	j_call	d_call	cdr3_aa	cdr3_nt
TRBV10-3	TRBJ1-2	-	CAISESAQPANYGYTF	TGTGCCATCAGTGAGTCGGCACAGCCAGCTAACTATGGCTACACCTTC
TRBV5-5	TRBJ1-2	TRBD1	CASSSLGQGIYGYTF	TGTGCCAGCAGCTCTCTAGGACAGGGCATCTATGGCTACACCTTC
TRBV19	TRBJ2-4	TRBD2	CASSKGSGAAKNIQYF	TGTGCCAGTAGTAAGGGTAGCGGGGCAGCCAAAAACATTCAGTACTTC
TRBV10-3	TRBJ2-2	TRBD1	CAISPDRAGTGELFF	TGTGCCATCAGCCCGGACAGGGCTGGCACCGGGGAGCTGTTTTTT
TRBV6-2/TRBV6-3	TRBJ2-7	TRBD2	CASSQLAGVPYEQYF	TGTGCCAGCAGTCAACTAGCGGGAGTCCCCTACGAGCAGTACTTC
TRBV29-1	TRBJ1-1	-	CSVDPITRMNTEAFF	TGCAGCGTTGACCCTATTACGAGGATGAACACTGAAGCTTTCTTT
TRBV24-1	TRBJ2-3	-	CATSDPTGERGTDTQYF	TGTGCCACCAGTGACCCCACGGGGGAAAGAGGCACAGATACGCAGTATTTT
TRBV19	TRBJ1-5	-	CASIFSNQPQHF	TGTGCCAGTATCTTTTCCAATCAGCCCCAGCATTTT
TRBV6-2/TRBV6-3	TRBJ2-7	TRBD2	CASSPAGLATYEQYF	TGTGCCAGCAGCCCCGCGGGACTAGCGACCTACGAGCAGTACTTC
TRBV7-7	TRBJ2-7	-	CASRPTGTLNYEQYF	TGTGCCAGCAGGCCGACCGGGACACTCAACTACGAGCAGTACTTC
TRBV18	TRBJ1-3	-	CASSPFRDSGNTIYF	TGTGCCAGCTCACCGTTCCGGGACTCTGGAAACACCATATATTTT
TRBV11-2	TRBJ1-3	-	CASSLAYGGFFSGNTIYF	TGTGCCAGCAGCTTAGCATATGGGGGGTTCTTCTCTGGAAACACCATATATTTT
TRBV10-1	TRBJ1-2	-	CARGGQGPDYGYTF	TGCGCCCGGGGGGGTCAGGGGCCGGACTATGGCTACACCTTC
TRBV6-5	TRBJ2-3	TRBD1	CASSFYGTDTDTQYF	TGTGCCAGCAGTTTCTACGGGACAGACACAGATACGCAGTATTTT
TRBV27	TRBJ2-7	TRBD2	CASSLRRGTPYEQYF	TGTGCCAGCAGTTTAAGGCGGGGGACTCCCTACGAGCAGTACTTC
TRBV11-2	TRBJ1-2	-	CASSLAQAANYGYTF	TGTGCCAGCAGCTTAGCGCAGGCCGCTAACTATGGCTACACCTTC